One and the same sample provided the 22 T cell receptor beta chains below, sequenced in a study of T-cell memory formation after mild COVID-19. TCRdb re-analysed the 5' RACE reads in MiXCR, keeping a single row per CDR3 protein. The sample consists of more than 350,000 distinct CDR3 sequences, about 17% of them appearing once. Sequenced input: PBMCs or a T cell subset sorted from them (not recorded which). These receptors all come from a man younger than 35 who had mild COVID-19 (a few samples of this study predate the infection). Cell type and time point are not known.

This clonotype turned up a few times. This chain connects TRBV20-1 to TRBJ2-5; 8 bases agree with TRBD2. The CDR3 totals 15 residues. Germline V lookup: CDR1 DFQATT, CDR2 SNEGSKA (reference sequence). Unmatched junction bases numbered 9, after V lost 1 base and J lost 5 bases. The CDR3, as DNA: TGCAGTGCTAGAGTTGCCGGGGGGGCCTGGGAGACCCAGTACTTC. Translation gives CSARVAGGAWETQYF.

The sample holds a few counts of this clonotype. This chain joins TRBV4-3 and TRBJ1-4, with a possible D match to TRBD1 (6 bases). The length of the CDR3 is 16 residues. V gave up 1 base and J gave up 8 bases, with 17 bases separating them. CDR1 LGHNA and CDR2 YSLEER come from the germline V gene. The CDR3 region has the DNA TGCGCCAGCAGCCAAGGCCACAGGGACGTTAGGGAAAAACTGTTTTTT. Translation: CASSQGHRDVREKLFF.

The chain has TRBV29-1 and TRBJ1-6; 8 bases fit TRBD1. Trimming removed 8 bases from V and 10 bases from J; junction bases left unmatched: 22. The CDR3 length is 17 residues. Per the germline V gene, CDR1 is SQVTM and CDR2 is ANQGSEA. CDR3 protein: CSLRGAGGRCGGSPLHF. The CDR3 DNA is TGCAGCCTACGGGGGGCAGGGGGCCGCTGCGGGGGGTCACCCCTCCACTTT.

This clonotype was counted between two and nine times. The CDR3 reads CASSPVERLAGGLDSWQFF. For the CDR3, the DNA is TGTGCCAGCTCGCCCGTCGAGAGACTAGCGGGGGGACTCGACTCCTGGCAGTTCTTC. This sequence joins TRBV7-2 and TRBJ2-1, with TRBD2 identical over 13 bases. CDR1 is SGHTA and CDR2 is FQGNSA in the germline V gene. The CDR3 length is 19 residues. V was pared by 8 bases and J by 12 bases, with 25 bases of the junction left unmatched. The full variable domain, completed using reference TRBV7-2 and TRBJ2-1, is GAGVSQSPSNKVTEKGKDVELRCDPISGHTALYWYRQSLGQGLEFLIYFQGNSAPDKSGLPSDRFSAERTGGSVSTLTIQRTQQEDSAVYLCASSPVERLAGGLDSWQFFGPGTRLTVL.

This clonotype was detected a few times. The chain has TRBV6-6 and TRBJ2-1, with TRBD1 identical over 11 bases. The V segment lost 5 bases and the J segment 9 bases; nucleotides outside the gene matches: 9. The germline V gene has CDR1 MNHNY and CDR2 SVGAGI (reference sequence). The length of the CDR3 is 15 residues. The CDR3 is CASSRDRGLGSEQFF. The DNA for the CDR3 is TGTGCCAGCAGTCGGGACAGGGGGTTGGGTAGTGAGCAGTTCTTC.

This clonotype turned up a few times. The chain is built from TRBV27 and TRBJ2-5; either TRBD1 or TRBD2 may supply D (5 bases each). Germline lookup yields CDR1 MNHEY and CDR2 SMNVEV (reference sequence). Between the trimmed V and J ends, which lost 8 bases and 1 base, there was a span of 11 bases. The CDR3 spans 13 residues. CDR3 DNA sequence: TGTGCCAGCGGGACGGTACTCCAAGAGACCCAGTACTTC. As protein: CASGTVLQETQYF.

The chain couples TRBV7-2 to TRBJ2-1, with a possible D match to TRBD2 (5 bases). The CDR3 sequence is 15 residues long. Germline loops: CDR1 SGHTA, CDR2 FQGNSA. V dropped 8 bases and J dropped 10 bases, with 24 bases sitting between them. The CDR3 DNA reads TGTGCCAGCTGCGGACTCTTGAGCGGTTGTAGGGAGCAGTTCTTC. Its protein product is CASCGLLSGCREQFF.

This chain joins TRBV20-1 and TRBJ1-2; D not certain. The CDR3 covers 12 residues. The V end lost 6 bases, the J end lost 5 bases, and 13 bases lay between the germline ends. Germline CDR1 is DFQATT and CDR2 is SNEGSKA (reference sequence). The CDR3 region is CSALNRRYGYTF. In DNA, the CDR3 is TGCAGTGCCTTAAATCGGAGGTATGGCTACACCTTC.

The V call is TRBV6-1, the J call TRBJ2-1; no definite D call. The germline gives CDR1 MNHNS, CDR2 SASEGT. Deletions cut 0 bases from V and 10 bases from J, with 10 bases between. This CDR3 is built from 13 residues. This CDR3 is CASSEARGREQFF. The CDR3 nucleotides are TGTGCCAGCAGTGAAGCGCGCGGCCGGGAGCAGTTCTTC.

The table lists this clonotype with a few counts. This chain joins TRBV5-1 and TRBJ2-7; 9 bases are a match to TRBD1. The germline V gene has CDR1 SGHRS and CDR2 YFSETQ. J gave up 6 bases and V 6 bases, and 13 bases lay outside the gene matches. The CDR3 is 15 amino acids. The CDR3 loop reads CASTAYIGTGFEQYF. CDR3 in DNA: TGCGCCAGCACCGCTTATATAGGGACAGGGTTCGAGCAGTACTTC. The whole variable domain, remainder taken from reference TRBV5-1 and TRBJ2-7, is KAGVTQTPRYLIKTRGQQVTLSCSPISGHRSVSWYQQTPGQGLQFLFEYFSETQRNKGNFPGRFSGRQFSNSRSEMNVSTLELGDSALYLCASTAYIGTGFEQYFGPGTRLTVT.

V usage is TRBV4-3 and J usage is TRBJ2-3; no firm D call. The CDR3 has 15 amino acids. Germline V lookup: CDR1 LGHNA, CDR2 YSLEER. V was shortened by 3 bases and J by 0 bases, with 10 bases between the two germline ends. The CDR3 sequence is CASSQRPTSTDTQYF. The CDR3, as DNA: TGCGCCAGCAGCCAGCGACCCACGAGCACAGATACGCAGTATTTT.

V is TRBV7-9 and J is TRBJ1-6; tentatively, D is TRBD1 (5 bases). V dropped 5 bases and J dropped 9 bases, with 14 bases sitting between them. The CDR3 covers 14 residues. Germline V gives CDR1 SEHNR, CDR2 FQNEAQ (reference sequence). The DNA of the CDR3 is TGTGCCAGCAGCCGCGGGTCCGGGGGTTCACCCCTCCACTTT. Its protein product is CASSRGSGGSPLHF.

The chain couples TRBV11-2 to TRBJ2-5; maybe TRBD1 (5 bases). CDR3 length: 14 residues. CDR1 and CDR2 from the germline V gene are SGHAT and FQNNGV. Trimming shortened V by 5 bases and J by 5 bases, and 15 bases separated the two germline ends. In DNA form, the CDR3 reads TGTGCCAGCAGCCAAGTAACAGGTTTCGAGACCCAGTACTTC. Amino acid sequence: CASSQVTGFETQYF.

V gene TRBV5-1 combines with J gene TRBJ1-3, with no clear D. The CDR3 sequence is 15 residues long. V lost 0 bases and J lost 2, with 9 bases in between. Germline V lookup: CDR1 SGHRS, CDR2 YFSETQ. The CDR3 reads CASSLDRGTGNTIYF. CDR3 nucleotides: TGCGCCAGCAGCTTGGATCGAGGGACTGGAAACACCATATATTTT.

This clonotype turned up a few times. The chain is built from TRBV4-3 and TRBJ2-2; weak D call: TRBD1 (6 bases). Germline loops: CDR1 LGHNA, CDR2 YSLEER. The CDR3 is 15 residues long. V dropped 4 bases and J dropped 1 base, with 10 bases sitting between them. The CDR3 coding sequence is TGCGCCAGCAGCCCGGGACATCGGAACACCGGGGAGCTGTTTTTT. Translated: CASSPGHRNTGELFF.

This rearrangement joins TRBV7-6 to TRBJ1-1; TRBD1 might be the D (6 bases). V dropped 5 bases and J dropped 3 bases, with 10 bases sitting between them. Germline assignment: CDR1 SGHVS and CDR2 FNYEAQ. This CDR3 region has 13 residues. CDR3 region: CASSVQGYTEAFF. The CDR3 DNA follows: TGTGCCAGCAGCGTACAGGGTTACACTGAAGCTTTCTTT.

The V gene is TRBV12-5, the J gene TRBJ2-2, with a possible D match to TRBD1 (5 bases). CDR1 and CDR2 from the germline V gene are LGHNT and FRNRAP. The CDR3 sequence is 16 residues long. V lost 6 bases to trimming and J lost 0 bases, with 14 bases between them. CDR3 sequence (DNA): TGTGCTAGTGGGGAGACTCAGGGTACGAACACCGGGGAGCTGTTTTTT. Its protein is CASGETQGTNTGELFF.

The rearrangement joins TRBV18 to TRBJ1-1, with a tentative D call TRBD1 (6 bases). Germline assignment: CDR1 KGHSH and CDR2 LQKENI. The CDR3 has 14 amino acids. Trimming cost V 3 bases and J 4 bases, with 12 bases left between them. The CDR3 nucleotides are TGTGCCAGCTCACCGAGACAGGACGGCACTGAAGCTTTCTTT. Amino acid sequence: CASSPRQDGTEAFF.

There are a few counts of this clonotype. The chain couples TRBV29-1 to TRBJ1-1; D is uncertain. V was clipped by 5 bases and J by 0 bases, with 13 bases between them. This CDR3 region has 14 residues. Looked up from germline, CDR1 is SQVTM and CDR2 is ANQGSEA. Here the CDR3 reads CSVRESYLNTEAFF. CDR3 nucleotides: TGCAGCGTTCGGGAGTCTTACCTGAACACTGAAGCTTTCTTT.

The table lists this clonotype with a few counts. V usage is TRBV7-9 and J usage is TRBJ2-5; 8 bases fit TRBD1. CDR3 length: 15 residues. The J segment lost 5 bases and the V segment lost 5 bases, leaving 10 bases of the junction unmatched. The germline gives CDR1 SEHNR, CDR2 FQNEAQ (reference sequence). DNA for the CDR3: TGTGCCAGCAGCGGAACAGGGGGACGGCAGGAGACCCAGTACTTC. Its translation: CASSGTGGRQETQYF.

This clonotype has just a few counts. J is TRBJ1-6 and V is TRBV5-6, with TRBD1 matching 8 bases. The junction had 3 bases not matched to a gene; V was cut back by 1 base and J by 0 bases. Germline lookup yields CDR1 SGHDT and CDR2 YYEEEE. This CDR3 is 17 amino acids long. This CDR3 reads CASSLTGGSSYNSPLHF. The CDR3 nucleotides read TGTGCCAGCAGCTTGACAGGGGGTTCCTCCTATAATTCACCCCTCCACTTT.

This clonotype was seen a handful of times. The chain uses TRBV6-2 or TRBV6-3 and TRBJ1-1; D uncertain. The V end was cut by 7 bases, the J end by 2 bases, with 14 bases between. Germline CDR1 MNHEY, CDR2 SVGEGT. The CDR3 totals 14 residues. CDR3 in amino acids: CASTYGNLNTEAFF. The CDR3 region has the DNA TGTGCCAGCACCTACGGGAACCTCAACACTGAAGCTTTCTTT.